The entry below describes one TCR beta chain. TCRdb analysed the reads with MiXCR anew, one entry per CDR3 protein. The table lists approximately 90,000 distinct CDR3 sequences, around 30% of them singletons. This specimen belongs to a study of type 1 regulatory T cells. Study at large: T-allo10 is an in vitro-generated, Tr1-enriched CD4 T cell product specific for alloantigen.

V gave up 5 bases and J gave up 3 bases, with 11 bases separating them. The CDR3 totals 14 residues. The rearrangement joins TRBV12-3 or TRBV12-4 to TRBJ1-5; no clear D gene. The sequencing input was CD4+ T cells, either the whole sample or a sorted fraction (not recorded which). This clonotype was obtained from a human donor in good health. CDR3 loop: CASSISAINQPQHF. CDR3 DNA sequence: TGTGCCAGCAGTATAAGCGCTATCAATCAGCCCCAGCATTTT.